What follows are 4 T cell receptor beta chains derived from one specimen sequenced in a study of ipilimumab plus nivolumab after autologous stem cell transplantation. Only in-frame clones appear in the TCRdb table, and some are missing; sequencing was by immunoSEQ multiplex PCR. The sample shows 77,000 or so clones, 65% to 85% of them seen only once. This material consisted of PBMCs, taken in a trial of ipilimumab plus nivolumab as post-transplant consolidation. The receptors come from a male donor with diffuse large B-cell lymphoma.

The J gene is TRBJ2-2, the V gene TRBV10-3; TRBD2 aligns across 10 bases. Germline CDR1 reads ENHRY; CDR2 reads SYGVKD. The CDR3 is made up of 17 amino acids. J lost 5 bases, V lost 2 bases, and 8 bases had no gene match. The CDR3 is CAISEGSGGPRTGELFF. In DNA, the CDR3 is TGTGCCATCAGTGAGGGTAGCGGGGGGCCAAGGACCGGGGAGCTGTTTTTT.

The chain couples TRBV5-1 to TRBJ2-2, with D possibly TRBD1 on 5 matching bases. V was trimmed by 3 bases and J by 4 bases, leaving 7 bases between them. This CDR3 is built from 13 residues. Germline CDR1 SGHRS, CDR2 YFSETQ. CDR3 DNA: TGCGCCAGCAGCTGGGGCGCCACCGGGGAGCTGTTTTTT. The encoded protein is CASSWGATGELFF.

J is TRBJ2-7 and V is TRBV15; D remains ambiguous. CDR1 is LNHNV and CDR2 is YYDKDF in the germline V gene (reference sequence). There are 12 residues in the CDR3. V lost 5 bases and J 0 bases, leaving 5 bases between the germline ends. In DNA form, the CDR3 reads TGTGCCACCAGCGACCGCTCCTACGAGCAGTACTTC. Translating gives CATSDRSYEQYF.

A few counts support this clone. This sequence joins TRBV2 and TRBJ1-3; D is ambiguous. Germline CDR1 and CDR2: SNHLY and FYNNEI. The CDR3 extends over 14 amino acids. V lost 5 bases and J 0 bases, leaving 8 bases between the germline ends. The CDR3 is CASSPDISGNTIYF. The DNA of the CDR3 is TGTGCCAGCAGTCCTGACATCTCTGGAAACACCATATATTTT. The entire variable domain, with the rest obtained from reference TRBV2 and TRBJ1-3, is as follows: EPEVTQTPSHQVTQMGQEVILRCVPISNHLYFYWYRQILGQKVEFLVSFYNNEISEKSEIFDDQFSVERPDGSNFTLKIRSTKLEDSAMYFCASSPDISGNTIYFGEGSWLTVV.